This T cell receptor beta chain originates from a study of T cells in Graves' hyperthyroidism and ophthalmopathy. Study results and limitations: Ophthalmopathy stood apart from stable hyperthyroidism in a 13 V-J model.

The CDR3 has 12 amino acids. Germline CDR1 is SNHLY and CDR2 is FYNNEI. V lost 4 bases to trimming and J lost 9 bases, with 12 bases between them. TCR beta CDR3 regions were amplified from RNA transcripts. The HTBI set primed first-round TCR CDR3 RT-PCR. TCRdb used MiXCR to reprocess the multiplex PCR reads, holding one entry per CDR3 protein. The table includes 660,000 or so distinct CDR3 sequences, 45% detected once. Turning to this clonotype: Its antigen is as yet unknown.

The clonotype comes from an adult man with Graves' disease, either hyperthyroidism or ophthalmopathy (not recorded which). Sequencing was done on a sample of peripheral blood or thyroid tissue (not recorded which). The rearrangement joins TRBV2 to TRBJ2-5; D is ambiguous. The CDR3 sequence is CASSALDQPQYF. The CDR3 region has the DNA TGTGCCAGCAGTGCCTTAGATCAGCCCCAGTACTTC. The variable domain in full, with the rest retrieved from reference TRBV2 and TRBJ2-5, is EPEVTQTPSHQVTQMGQEVILRCVPISNHLYFYWYRQILGQKVEFLVSFYNNEISEKSEIFDDQFSVERPDGSNFTLKIRSTKLEDSAMYFCASSALDQPQYFGPGTRLLVL.